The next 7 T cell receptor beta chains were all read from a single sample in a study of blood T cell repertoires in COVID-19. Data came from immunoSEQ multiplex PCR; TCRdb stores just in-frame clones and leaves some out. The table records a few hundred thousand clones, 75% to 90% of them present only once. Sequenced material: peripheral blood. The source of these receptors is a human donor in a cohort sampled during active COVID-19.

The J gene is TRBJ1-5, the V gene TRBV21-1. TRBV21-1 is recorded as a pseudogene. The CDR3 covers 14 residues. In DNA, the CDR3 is TGTGCCAGCAGCAAAGCGAGGGTCGGACAGCCCCAGCATTTT. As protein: CASSKARVGQPQHF.

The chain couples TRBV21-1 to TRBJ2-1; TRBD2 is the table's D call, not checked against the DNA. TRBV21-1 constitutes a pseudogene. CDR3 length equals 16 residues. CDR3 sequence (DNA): TGTGCCAGCAGCAAAGTGGGGACTCCTGCGTACAATGAGCAGTTCTTC. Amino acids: CASSKVGTPAYNEQFF.

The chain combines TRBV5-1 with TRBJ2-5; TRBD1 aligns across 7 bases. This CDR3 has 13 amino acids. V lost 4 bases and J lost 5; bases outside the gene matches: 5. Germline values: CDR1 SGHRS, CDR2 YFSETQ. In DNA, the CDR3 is TGCGCCAGCAGCATAGGGGGCGGGGAGACCCAGTACTTC. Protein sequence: CASSIGGGETQYF.

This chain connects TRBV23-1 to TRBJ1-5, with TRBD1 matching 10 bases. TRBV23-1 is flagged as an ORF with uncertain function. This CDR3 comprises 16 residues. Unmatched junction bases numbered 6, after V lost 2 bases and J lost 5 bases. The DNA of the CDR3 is TGCGCCAGCAGTCAACCCGACAGGGGGCGTTATCAGCCCCAGCATTTT. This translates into CASSQPDRGRYQPQHF.

CDR3 protein: CASSAAGSAGELFF. CDR3 bases: TGTGCCAGCAGTGCAGCGGGATCGGCCGGGGAGCTGTTTTTT. The rearrangement joins TRBV25-1 to TRBJ2-2; 7 bases match TRBD2. V was clipped by 4 bases and J by 6 bases; unmatched bases: 5. The CDR3 covers 14 residues. Per germline, CDR1 MGHDK and CDR2 SYGVNS.

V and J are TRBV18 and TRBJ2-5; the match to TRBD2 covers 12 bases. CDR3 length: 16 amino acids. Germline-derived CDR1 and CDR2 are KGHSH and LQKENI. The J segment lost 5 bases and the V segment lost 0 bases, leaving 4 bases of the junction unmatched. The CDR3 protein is CASSPPGLAGGETQYF. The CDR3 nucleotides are TGTGCCAGCTCACCACCGGGACTAGCGGGTGGGGAGACCCAGTACTTC. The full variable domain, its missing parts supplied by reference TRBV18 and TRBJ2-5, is NAGVMQNPRHLVRRRGQEARLRCSPMKGHSHVYWYRQLPEEGLKFMVYLQKENIIDESGMPKERFSAEFPKEGPSILRIQQVVRGDSAAYFCASSPPGLAGGETQYFGPGTRLLVL.

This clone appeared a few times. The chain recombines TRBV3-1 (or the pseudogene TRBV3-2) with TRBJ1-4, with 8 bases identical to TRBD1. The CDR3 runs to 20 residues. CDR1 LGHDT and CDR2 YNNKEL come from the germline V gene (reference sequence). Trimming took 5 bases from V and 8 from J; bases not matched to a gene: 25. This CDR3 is CASSSYSRTGSRIMREKLFF. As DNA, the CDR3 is TGTGCCAGCAGCTCCTACTCCCGGACAGGGTCGAGGATAATGCGGGAAAAACTGTTTTTT.